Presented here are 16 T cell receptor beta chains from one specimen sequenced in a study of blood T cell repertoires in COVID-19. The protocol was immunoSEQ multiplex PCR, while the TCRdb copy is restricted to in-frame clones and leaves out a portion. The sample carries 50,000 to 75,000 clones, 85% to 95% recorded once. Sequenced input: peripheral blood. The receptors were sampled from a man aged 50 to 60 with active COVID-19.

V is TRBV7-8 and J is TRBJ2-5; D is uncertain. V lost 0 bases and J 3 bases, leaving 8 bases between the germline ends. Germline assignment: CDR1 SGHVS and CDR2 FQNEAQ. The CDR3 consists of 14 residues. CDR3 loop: CASSLAHREETQYF. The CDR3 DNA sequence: TGTGCCAGCAGCTTAGCTCATAGAGAAGAGACCCAGTACTTC.

CDR3 coding DNA: TGTGCCAGCAGCCAGGGCGCGGATACGCAGTATTTT. This sequence encodes CASSQGADTQYF. The chain is built from TRBV3-1 (or the pseudogene TRBV3-2) and TRBJ2-3; no firm D call. V gave up 3 bases and J gave up 6 bases, with 7 bases separating them. Germline assignment: CDR1 LGHDT and CDR2 YNNKEL (reference sequence). CDR3 length: 12 amino acids.

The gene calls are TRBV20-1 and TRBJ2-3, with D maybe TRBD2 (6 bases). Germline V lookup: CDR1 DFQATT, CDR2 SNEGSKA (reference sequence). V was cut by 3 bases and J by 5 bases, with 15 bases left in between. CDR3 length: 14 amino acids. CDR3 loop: CSASPTGAGDTQYF. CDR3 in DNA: TGCAGTGCTAGTCCGACGGGAGCCGGAGATACGCAGTATTTT.

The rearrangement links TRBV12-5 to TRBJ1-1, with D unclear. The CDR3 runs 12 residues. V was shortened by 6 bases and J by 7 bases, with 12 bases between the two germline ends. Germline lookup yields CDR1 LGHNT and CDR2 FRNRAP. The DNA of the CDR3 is TGTGCTAGTGGCCCCCCCCCGTTTGAAGCTTTCTTT. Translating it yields CASGPPPFEAFF.

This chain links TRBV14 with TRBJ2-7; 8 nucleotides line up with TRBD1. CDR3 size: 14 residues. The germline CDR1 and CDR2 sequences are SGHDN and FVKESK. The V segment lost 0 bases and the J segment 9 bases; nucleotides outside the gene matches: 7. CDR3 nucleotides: TGTGCCAGCAGCCAAGATACTGCAGGGGGCGGGCAGTACTTC. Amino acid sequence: CASSQDTAGGGQYF.

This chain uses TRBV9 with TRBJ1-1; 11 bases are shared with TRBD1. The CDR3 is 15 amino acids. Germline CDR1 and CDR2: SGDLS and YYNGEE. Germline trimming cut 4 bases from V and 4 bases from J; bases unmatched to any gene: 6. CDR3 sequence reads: CASSPTGTGGTEAFF. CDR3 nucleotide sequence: TGTGCCAGCAGCCCTACCGGGACAGGGGGCACTGAAGCTTTCTTT.

The CDR3 region has the DNA TGTGCCAGCACCCTACGTCCAGGGAATTTCAACTATGGCTACACCTTC. This gives the protein CASTLRPGNFNYGYTF. This chain joins TRBV6-6 and TRBJ1-2; tentatively, D is TRBD1 (5 bases). Trimming took off 7 bases at V and 2 bases at J, with 20 bases between the two ends. CDR3 length: 16 residues. Germline V gene data show CDR1 as MNHNY and CDR2 as SVGAGI (reference sequence).

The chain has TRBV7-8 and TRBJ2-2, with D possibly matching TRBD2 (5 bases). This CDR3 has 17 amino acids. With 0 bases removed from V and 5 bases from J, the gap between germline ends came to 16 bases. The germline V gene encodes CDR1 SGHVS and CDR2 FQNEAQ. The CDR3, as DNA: TGTGCCAGCAGCTTAGCGAGGGCCGGCAGTTCGACCGGGGAGCTGTTTTTT. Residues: CASSLARAGSSTGELFF.

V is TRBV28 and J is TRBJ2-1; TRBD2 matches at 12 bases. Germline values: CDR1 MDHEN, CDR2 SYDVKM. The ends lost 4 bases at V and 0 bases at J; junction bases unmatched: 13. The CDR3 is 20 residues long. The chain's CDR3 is CASSYPRLAGVLSSYNEQFF. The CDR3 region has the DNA TGTGCCAGCAGTTACCCACGACTAGCGGGAGTTCTCAGCTCCTACAATGAGCAGTTCTTC.

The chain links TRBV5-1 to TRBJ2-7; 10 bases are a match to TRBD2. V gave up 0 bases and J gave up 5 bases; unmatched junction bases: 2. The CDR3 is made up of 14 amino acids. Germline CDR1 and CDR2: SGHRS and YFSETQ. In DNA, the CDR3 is TGCGCCAGCAGCTTGGGGCTAGCGGGAGACGAGCAGTACTTC. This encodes CASSLGLAGDEQYF.

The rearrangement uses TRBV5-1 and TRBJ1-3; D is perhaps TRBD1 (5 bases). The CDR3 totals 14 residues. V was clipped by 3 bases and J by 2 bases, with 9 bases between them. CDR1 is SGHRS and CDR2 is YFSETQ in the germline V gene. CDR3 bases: TGCGCCAGCAGCTCCGGGACTACTGGAAACACCATATATTTT. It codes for CASSSGTTGNTIYF.

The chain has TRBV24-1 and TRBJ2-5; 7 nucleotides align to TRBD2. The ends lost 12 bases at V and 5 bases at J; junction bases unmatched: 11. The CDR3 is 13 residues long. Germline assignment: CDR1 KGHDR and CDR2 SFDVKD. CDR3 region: CAVGSGGGETQYF. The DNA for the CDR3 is TGTGCCGTTGGATCGGGGGGTGGGGAGACCCAGTACTTC.

The CDR3 sequence: CASSLGRGTGTDTGELFF. Written as DNA, the CDR3 is TGCGCCAGCAGCTTGGGGAGGGGGACAGGGACGGACACCGGGGAGCTGTTTTTT. This chain links TRBV5-1 with TRBJ2-2; 9 bases match TRBD1. Germline CDR1 is SGHRS and CDR2 is YFSETQ. The CDR3 is 18 amino acids. J was trimmed by 3 bases and V by 0 bases; bases with no gene match: 9.

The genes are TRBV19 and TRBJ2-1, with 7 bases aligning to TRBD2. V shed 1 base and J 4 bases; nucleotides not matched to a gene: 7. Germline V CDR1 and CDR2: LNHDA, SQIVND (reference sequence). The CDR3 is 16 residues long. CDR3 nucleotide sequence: TGTGCCAGTAGTATAGGCGGCGGGAGCGGGTACAATGAGCAGTTCTTC. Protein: CASSIGGGSGYNEQFF.

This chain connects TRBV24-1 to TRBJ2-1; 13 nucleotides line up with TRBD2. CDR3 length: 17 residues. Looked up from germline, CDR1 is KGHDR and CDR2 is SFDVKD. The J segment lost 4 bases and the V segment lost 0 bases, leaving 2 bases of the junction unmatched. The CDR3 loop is CATSDLRTSGSYNEQFF. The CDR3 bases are TGTGCCACCAGTGATTTGCGGACTAGCGGGAGTTACAATGAGCAGTTCTTC.

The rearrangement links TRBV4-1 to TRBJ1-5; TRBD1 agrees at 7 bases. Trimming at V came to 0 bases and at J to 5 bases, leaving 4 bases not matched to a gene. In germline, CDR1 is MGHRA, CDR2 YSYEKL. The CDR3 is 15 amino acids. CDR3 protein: CASSQEVTGDQPQHF. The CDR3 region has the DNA TGCGCCAGCAGCCAAGAGGTCACAGGGGATCAGCCCCAGCATTTT.